The 20 T cell receptor beta chains below come from one sample, sequenced in a study of T cells expressing NK-cell markers. Reprocessing the 5' RACE reads, TCRdb reports a single entry for every CDR3 protein and omits DNA. This table holds some 410,000 distinct CDR3 sequences. What was sequenced was blood T cells: a sorted CD56 or NKG2C T cell subset, CD4+ or CD8+ T cells, or bulk PBMC T cells (not recorded which). These receptors were taken from a woman aged 18-70 years in good health.

Here the CDR3 reads CASSQTSSVNTEAFF. This rearrangement joins TRBV14 to TRBJ1-1. The CDR3 is made up of 15 amino acids. Germline CDR1 and CDR2: SGHDN and FVKESK.

The chain has TRBV7-2 and TRBJ2-7; lacking DNA, the TRBD1 call made by TCRdb goes unchecked. Germline-derived CDR1 and CDR2 are SGHTA and FQGNSA. The CDR3 length is 14 residues. The CDR3 loop is CASSFDTGAYEQYF.

The chain joins TRBV11-2 to TRBJ2-6; the D call of TRBD1 rests on TCRdb alone, since no DNA is present to check it. There are 17 residues in the CDR3. The germline V gene encodes CDR1 SGHAT and CDR2 FQNNGV. This CDR3 reads CASSSRGLASGANVLTF.

The J gene is TRBJ1-1, the V gene TRBV3-1. The CDR3 has 15 residues. The V gene's germline CDR1 is LGHDT and CDR2 YNNKEL (reference sequence). The CDR3 spells CASSQDRAANTEAFF.

J is TRBJ1-2 and V is TRBV29-1; TCRdb's D gene call, TRBD1, goes unchecked for lack of DNA. Germline CDR1 and CDR2: SQVTM and ANQGSEA. The CDR3 spans 12 residues. CDR3 region: CSVHGQNYGYTF.

The V gene is TRBV3-1, the J gene TRBJ1-5; lacking DNA, the TRBD1 call made by TCRdb goes unchecked. The CDR3 is made up of 15 amino acids. Germline CDR1 is LGHDT and CDR2 is YNNKEL (reference sequence). Here the CDR3 reads CASSQGPPGNQPQHF. Looking up the rest from reference TRBV3-1 and TRBJ1-5 gives the full variable domain: DTAVSQTPKYLVTQMGNDKSIKCEQNLGHDTMYWYKQDSKKFLKIMFSYNNKELIINETVPNRFSPKSPDKAHLNLHINSLELGDSAVYFCASSQGPPGNQPQHFGDGTRLSIL.

The chain couples TRBV6-5 to TRBJ2-3; TCRdb's D call, TRBD1, is unchecked because there is no DNA. The CDR3 contains 14 residues. Germline V CDR1 and CDR2: MNHEY, SVGAGI. CDR3 in amino acids: CASSYGTGSDTQYF.

The V and J genes are TRBV20-1 and TRBJ1-2; TCRdb indicates TRBD1, and absent DNA this call remains unverified. The CDR3 contains 15 residues. The germline V gene encodes CDR1 DFQATT and CDR2 SNEGSKA (reference sequence). The chain's CDR3 is CSAIRRDRSNYGYTF.

The rearrangement uses TRBV6-6 and TRBJ1-1. CDR1 MNHNY and CDR2 SVGAGI come from the germline V gene (reference sequence). The CDR3 spans 12 residues. The CDR3 region is CASSYWSAEAFF.

V is TRBV2 and J is TRBJ2-5. Germline V gene lookup returns CDR1 SNHLY and CDR2 FYNNEI. The CDR3 has 11 residues. CDR3 region: CASSERETQYF.

The rearrangement uses TRBV11-2 and TRBJ2-3; no DNA is available, so the TRBD1 call from TCRdb remains unchecked. The CDR3 is made up of 16 amino acids. Germline V lookup: CDR1 SGHAT, CDR2 FQNNGV. The CDR3 region is CASSPGRGPGTDTQYF.

V is TRBV20-1 and J is TRBJ2-2; with no DNA, the TCRdb D assignment of TRBD1 cannot be verified. Germline assignment: CDR1 DFQATT and CDR2 SNEGSKA (reference sequence). The CDR3 has 14 amino acids. The CDR3 loop reads CSARAAGGTGELFF.

The V and J genes are TRBV7-2 and TRBJ1-5; the TRBD1 assignment by TCRdb is unverifiable without DNA. Germline V lookup: CDR1 SGHTA, CDR2 FQGNSA. This CDR3 has 14 amino acids. CDR3 region: CASSFRQTNQPQHF. Drawing the rest from reference TRBV7-2 and TRBJ1-5, the complete variable domain is GAGVSQSPSNKVTEKGKDVELRCDPISGHTALYWYRQSLGQGLEFLIYFQGNSAPDKSGLPSDRFSAERTGGSVSTLTIQRTQQEDSAVYLCASSFRQTNQPQHFGDGTRLSIL.

V and J are TRBV29-1 and TRBJ2-1; TCRdb lists TRBD1, though no DNA is available to test this call. CDR3 length: 15 residues. Germline V gives CDR1 SQVTM, CDR2 ANQGSEA. This CDR3 is CSKIGGGGKNNEQFF.

The chain is built from TRBV7-9 and TRBJ2-2; checking the TCRdb D call of TRBD1 is not possible without DNA. Germline V gene lookup returns CDR1 SEHNR and CDR2 FQNEAQ (reference sequence). The CDR3 loop spans 16 amino acids. The CDR3: CASSPKKRGNTGELFF.

The CDR3 sequence: CASSLVVTGYNEQFF. The rearrangement uses TRBV5-1 and TRBJ2-1; TCRdb designates TRBD1, a call that cannot be tested without DNA. This CDR3 comprises 15 residues. Germline V gene lookup returns CDR1 SGHRS and CDR2 YFSETQ.

The V call is TRBV9, the J call TRBJ1-3; TCRdb's D call of TRBD1 is untestable without DNA. This CDR3 is built from 17 residues. The germline V gene encodes CDR1 SGDLS and CDR2 YYNGEE. This chain's CDR3 is CASSVTGGESSGNTIYF.

This chain connects TRBV18 to TRBJ2-1; the D gene TCRdb calls, TRBD1, cannot be checked with no DNA. This CDR3 spans 16 amino acids. Per germline, CDR1 KGHSH and CDR2 LQKENI. The CDR3 region is CASSMPGQASYNEQFF.

V usage is TRBV6-2 or TRBV6-3 and J usage is TRBJ2-2; TCRdb outputs TRBD2, but without DNA this stays unchecked. This CDR3 contains 20 residues. Per the germline V gene, CDR1 is MNHEY and CDR2 is SVGEGT. The CDR3 region is CASSSDYPGLSGSPPGELFF.

The chain carries TRBV5-1 and TRBJ2-3; TCRdb lists TRBD2, though no DNA is available to test this call. The length of the CDR3 is 17 residues. The germline gives CDR1 SGHRS, CDR2 YFSETQ. This chain's CDR3 is CASSYPSSGGVSDTQYF.